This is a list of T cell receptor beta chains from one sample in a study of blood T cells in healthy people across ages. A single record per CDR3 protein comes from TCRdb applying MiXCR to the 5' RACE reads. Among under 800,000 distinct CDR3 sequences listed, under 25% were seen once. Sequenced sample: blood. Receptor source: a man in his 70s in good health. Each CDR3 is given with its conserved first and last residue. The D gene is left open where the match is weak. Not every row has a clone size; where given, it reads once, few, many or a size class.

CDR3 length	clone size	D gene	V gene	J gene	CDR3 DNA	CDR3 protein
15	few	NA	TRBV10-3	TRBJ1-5	TGTGCCATCAGTGAGTCCCAGGGGAGGCATCAGCCCCAGCATTTT	CAISESQGRHQPQHF
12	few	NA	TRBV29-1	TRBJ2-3	TGCAGCGGCCGGGCCCCCTCAGATACGCAGTATTTT	CSGRAPSDTQYF
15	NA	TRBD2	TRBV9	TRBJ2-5	TGTGCCAGCAGCGCCGTCGGACTAGCGGAAGAGACCCAGTACTTC	CASSAVGLAEETQYF
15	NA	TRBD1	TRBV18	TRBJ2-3	TGTGCCAGCTCACCTAGCGGACAGGGTGTAGATACGCAGTATTTT	CASSPSGQGVDTQYF
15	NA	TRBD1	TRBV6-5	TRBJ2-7	TGTGCCAGCAGTTACTCGAGGACAGGAGCCTACGAGCAGTACTTC	CASSYSRTGAYEQYF
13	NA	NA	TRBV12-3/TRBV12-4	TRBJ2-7	TGTGCCAGCAGTTTTGGGGTAGGGTACGAGCAGTACTTC	CASSFGVGYEQYF
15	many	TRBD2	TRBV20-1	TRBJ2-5	TGCAGTGCACGAGGGGATCGGGAGGTTACAGAGACCCAGTACTTC	CSARGDREVTETQYF
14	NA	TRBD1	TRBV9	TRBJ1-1	TGTGCCAGCAATCCTTTCAGGGGGGACACTGAAGCTTTCTTT	CASNPFRGDTEAFF
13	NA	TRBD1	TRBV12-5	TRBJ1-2	TGTGCTAGTGGATCGGGACAGACTTATGGCTACACCTTC	CASGSGQTYGYTF
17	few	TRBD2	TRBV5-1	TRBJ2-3	TGCGCCAGCAGCCTAAGACTAGCGGGAGGACCAGTAGATATGCAGTATTTT	CASSLRLAGGPVDMQYF
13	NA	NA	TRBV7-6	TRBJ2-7	TGTGCCAGCAGCCTCGAGTACTCCTACGAGCAGTACTTC	CASSLEYSYEQYF
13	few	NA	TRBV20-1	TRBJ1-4	TGCAGTGCTAGATACGCGGGGAATGAAAAACTGTTTTTT	CSARYAGNEKLFF
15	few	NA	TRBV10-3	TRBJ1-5	TGTGCCATCAGTGAGGAGGGTGTGAGCAATCAGCCCCAGCATTTT	CAISEEGVSNQPQHF
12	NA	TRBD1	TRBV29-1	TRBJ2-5	TGCAGCACCCGGACAGGGGGAGAGACCCAGTACTTC	CSTRTGGETQYF
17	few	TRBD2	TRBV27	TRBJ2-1	TGTGCCAGCAGTTTATCATTGACTAGCGGGAGAGATAATGAGCAGTTCTTC	CASSLSLTSGRDNEQFF
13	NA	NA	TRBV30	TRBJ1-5	TGTGCCTGGAGTAGATCCGAAAATCAGCCCCAGCATTTT	CAWSRSENQPQHF
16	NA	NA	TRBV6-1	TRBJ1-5	TGTGCCAGCAGTGCCTATTCGGCTCTGGGCAATCAGCCCCAGCATTTT	CASSAYSALGNQPQHF
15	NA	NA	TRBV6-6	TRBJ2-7	TGTGCCAGCAGTCAAACCCTGGGGACTCTCTACGAGCAGTACTTC	CASSQTLGTLYEQYF
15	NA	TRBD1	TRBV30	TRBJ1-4	TGTGCCTGGAGTGTACAACGGGACAGTAATGAAAAACTGTTTTTT	CAWSVQRDSNEKLFF
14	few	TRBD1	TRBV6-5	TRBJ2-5	TGTGCCAGCAGTTACGGGACAGGCCGAGAGACCCAGTACTTC	CASSYGTGRETQYF
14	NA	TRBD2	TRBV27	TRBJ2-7	TGTGCCAGCAGTTTCAGCCGGGAGGGCCGAAGGCAGTACTTC	CASSFSREGRRQYF
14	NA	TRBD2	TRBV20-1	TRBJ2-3	TGCAGTGCTAGGAGACTAGCGGACACAGATACGCAGTATTTT	CSARRLADTDTQYF
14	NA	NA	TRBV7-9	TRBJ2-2	TGTGCCAGCAGCACCGGGAGGAACACCGGGGAGCTGTTTTTT	CASSTGRNTGELFF
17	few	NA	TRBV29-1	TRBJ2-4	TGCAGCGTTGCCGGGACAAATACCCCTATCCCCAAAAACATTCAGTACTTC	CSVAGTNTPIPKNIQYF
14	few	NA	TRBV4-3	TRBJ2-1	TGCGCCAGCAGTCGCGATCATTTGGGGGATGAGCAGTTCTTC	CASSRDHLGDEQFF
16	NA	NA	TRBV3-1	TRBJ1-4	TGTGCCAGCAGCTACGAAGCCCGGGACAATAATGAAAAACTGTTTTTT	CASSYEARDNNEKLFF
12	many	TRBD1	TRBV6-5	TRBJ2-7	TGTGCCAGCCGACAGGGTTCGTACGAGCAGTACTTC	CASRQGSYEQYF
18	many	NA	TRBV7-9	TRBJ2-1	TGTGCCAGCAGCTTAACCCTCCAGACAGTAGTGAGTAGGGGTGAGCAGTTCTTC	CASSLTLQTVVSRGEQFF
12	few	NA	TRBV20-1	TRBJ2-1	TGCAGTGCTAGGGTTCCGGCCAATGAGCAGTTCTTC	CSARVPANEQFF
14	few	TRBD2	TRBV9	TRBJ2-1	TGTGCCAGCAGCGTAGGTTCTCTAGCGGGAGCCCAGTTCTTC	CASSVGSLAGAQFF
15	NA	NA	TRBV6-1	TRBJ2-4	TGTGCCAGCAGTGAATGGGGGCCGTCCAAAAACATTCAGTACTTC	CASSEWGPSKNIQYF
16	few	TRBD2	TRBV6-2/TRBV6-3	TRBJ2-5	TGTGCCAGCAGTCCGGGGACTAGCGGGAGTTTTGAGACCCAGTACTTC	CASSPGTSGSFETQYF
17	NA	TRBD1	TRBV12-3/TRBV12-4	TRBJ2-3	TGTGCCAGCAGTGAAGCGGGACAGGGGGGTAACACAGATACGCAGTATTTT	CASSEAGQGGNTDTQYF
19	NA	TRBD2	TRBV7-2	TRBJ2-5	TGTGCCAGCAGCTTAAGGACTAGCGGGAGGCGGGGGGTCCAAGAGACCCAGTACTTC	CASSLRTSGRRGVQETQYF
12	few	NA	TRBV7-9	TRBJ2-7	TGTGCCAGCAGCCGAGCATACTACGAGCAGTACTTC	CASSRAYYEQYF
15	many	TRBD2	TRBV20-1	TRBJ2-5	TGCAGTGCTAGAGATGCGGGAGGGCCTGGGGAGACCCAGTACTTC	CSARDAGGPGETQYF
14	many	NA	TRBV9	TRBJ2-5	TGTGCCAGCAGCGTAGGCGGGGCCCAAGAGACCCAGTACTTC	CASSVGGAQETQYF